This T cell receptor (beta chain) was sequenced in a study of T cell changes during pregnancy in multiple sclerosis (dated by TCRdb to between 2018 and 2020). In terms of the full investigation: The study looked at changes in the T cell repertoire across pregnancy in women with multiple sclerosis.

V trim: 0 bases; J trim: 8 bases; unmatched bases: 10. CDR1 and CDR2 were assigned from the germline V gene as MGHRA and YSYEKL. From cysteine to phenylalanine, the CDR3 is 16 amino acids long. CDR3 DNA is the only sequence kept; it has 48 bases, read in frame from the first base. As regards this clone: The antigen it recognizes is unknown. No much larger clone exists at a distance of one base, and base qualities are not known.

The library was produced with the immunoSEQ multiplex PCR assay. The source is immuneACCESS, and TCRdb retained only in-frame sequences with V and J called. Part of the clones is not carried over; for the studies checked, unresolved V genes explain less than half of this, and the remainder is unexplained. The sample profile shows just under 45,000 clones; roughly 89% of them were found once. The ten largest make up about 0.73% of the sample. Recombination linked TRBV4-1 to TRBJ2-1; the junction holds 7 bases that match TRBD2. Sequencing was performed on CD4+ T cells from peripheral blood mononuclear cells, taken in the first trimester of pregnancy. This receptor was identified in a female donor with multiple sclerosis, enrolled in a pregnancy study. The base sequence is TGCGCCAGCAGCCAAGATATAGGACTAGGGGTATATGAGCAGTTCTTC. The resulting protein is CASSQDIGLGVYEQFF.